A single sample gave rise to the 13 T cell receptor beta chains below, sequenced in a study of blood T cell repertoires in COVID-19 (dated by TCRdb to the early 2020s). The library was prepared using the immunoSEQ multiplex PCR assay. The table comes from immuneACCESS by way of TCRdb, which keeps in-frame sequences with V and J called. Part of the clones is missing from these tables; in studies checked, under half for an unresolved V gene and the rest for unknown reasons. The sample table holds around 75,000 clones, of which more than 85% were seen once. Around 4.2% of the sample is held by the ten biggest clonotypes. The sequenced sample was peripheral blood. The source is a man aged 65 to 85 with active COVID-19.

This clone appeared a single time. CDR3 protein: CASSGQGRVQYF. In nucleotides, the CDR3 is TGTGCCAGCAGTGGGCAGGGGAGGGTGCAGTACTTC. This rearrangement joins TRBV11-3 to TRBJ2-7, with D possibly matching TRBD2 (7 bases). In germline, CDR1 is SGHNT, CDR2 YENEEA. This CDR3 region has 12 residues. V gave up 6 bases and J gave up 9 bases, with 15 bases separating them.

The V and J genes are TRBV27 and TRBJ2-7; 9 positions agree with TRBD2. V shed 3 bases and J 2 bases; nucleotides not matched to a gene: 2. The CDR3 spans 14 residues. Per germline, CDR1 MNHEY and CDR2 SMNVEV (reference sequence). In DNA form, the CDR3 reads TGTGCCAGCAGTTTCGGCGGGAGGGCCTACGAGCAGTACTTC. Residues: CASSFGGRAYEQYF.

The V gene is TRBV3-1 (or the pseudogene TRBV3-2), the J gene TRBJ2-7, with D possibly being TRBD2 (6 bases). Germline CDR1 is LGHDT and CDR2 is YNNKEL (reference sequence). V dropped 0 bases and J dropped 3 bases, with 9 bases sitting between them. This CDR3 contains 14 residues. CDR3 in DNA: TGTGCCAGCAGCCAAGATGTGGGAGGCTACGAGCAGTACTTC. This sequence encodes CASSQDVGGYEQYF.

The V and J genes are TRBV2 and TRBJ2-5; D may be TRBD1 (6 bases). The CDR3 spans 14 residues. The V end was cut by 8 bases, the J end by 2 bases, with 15 bases between. Per the germline V gene, CDR1 is SNHLY and CDR2 is FYNNEI. In DNA form, the CDR3 reads TGTGCCAGCGGGGAGACAGGATTACAAGAGACCCAGTACTTC. It specifies CASGETGLQETQYF.

V gene TRBV7-3 combines with J gene TRBJ1-5; possibly TRBD1 for D (5 bases). This CDR3 has 13 residues. Trimming left V 5 bases short and J 7 bases short, with 12 bases between. Germline assignment: CDR1 SGHTA and CDR2 FQGTGA. CDR3 sequence reads: CASSPRGGQPQHF. The CDR3 coding sequence is TGTGCCAGCAGCCCGCGGGGGGGGCAGCCCCAGCATTTT.

This chain links TRBV5-1 with TRBJ1-1; D is possibly TRBD1 (5 bases). CDR1 is SGHRS and CDR2 is YFSETQ in the germline V gene. This CDR3 has 14 amino acids. V lost 3 bases to trimming and J lost 1 base, with 10 bases between them. The chain's CDR3 is CASSSGLGNTEAFF. DNA for the CDR3: TGCGCCAGCAGCTCGGGACTCGGGAACACTGAAGCTTTCTTT.

The V gene is TRBV2, the J gene TRBJ1-4; D possibly corresponds to TRBD1 (5 bases). Looked up from germline, CDR1 is SNHLY and CDR2 is FYNNEI. The CDR3 sequence is 14 residues long. Trimming shortened V by 8 bases and J by 3 bases, and 13 bases separated the two germline ends. This chain's CDR3 is CASGQGGANEKLFF. In DNA form, the CDR3 reads TGTGCCAGCGGGCAGGGCGGGGCTAATGAAAAACTGTTTTTT.

This chain connects TRBV5-5 to TRBJ1-1; tentative D call: TRBD1 (5 bases). This CDR3 is built from 14 residues. Germline-derived CDR1 and CDR2 are SGHKS and YYEKEE (reference sequence). V lost 4 bases and J lost 5, with 15 bases in between. CDR3 residues: CASSLGVQWTEAFF. The CDR3 DNA reads TGTGCCAGCAGCCTGGGGGTACAGTGGACTGAAGCTTTCTTT.

The J gene is TRBJ1-1, the V gene TRBV19; 8 bases match TRBD1. Germline CDR1 is LNHDA and CDR2 is SQIVND (reference sequence). CDR3 size: 13 residues. Trimming at V came to 7 bases and at J to 4 bases, leaving 5 bases not matched to a gene. CDR3 region: CASNPGGGTEAFF. CDR3 nucleotides: TGTGCCAGTAACCCAGGGGGCGGCACTGAAGCTTTCTTT.

In this sample, this clone turned up once. DNA for the CDR3: TGTGCCAGCAGTTTAAGGGGATACGAGCAGTACTTC. It is translated as CASSLRGYEQYF. This chain uses TRBV28 with TRBJ2-7; D may be TRBD1 (5 bases). CDR3 length: 12 amino acids. Germline CDR1 MDHEN, CDR2 SYDVKM. The V gene lost 2 bases and the J gene lost 4 bases, with 6 bases spanning the gap.

This clone has only one observation. This chain uses TRBV11-2 with TRBJ1-1, with D unresolved. V was pared by 1 base and J by 6 bases, with 6 bases between. This CDR3 contains 12 residues. The V gene's germline CDR1 is SGHAT and CDR2 FQNNGV. CDR3 sequence: CASSLGRAEAFF. DNA for the CDR3: TGTGCCAGCAGCTTAGGGAGGGCTGAAGCTTTCTTT.

With respect to this clone: An end of the junction does not agree with germline; a read error may underlie this. The chain employs TRBV7-7 and TRBJ2-5, with TRBD2 identical over 15 bases. The CDR3 totals 16 residues. CDR1 is SSHAT and CDR2 is FNYEAQ in the germline V gene (reference sequence). DNA for the CDR3: TGTGCTAGCAGCTTAGCTCCGGGACTAGCGGGAGGATACCAGTACTTC. Protein product: CASSLAPGLAGGYQYF. The complete variable domain, with remaining parts taken from reference TRBV7-7 and TRBJ2-5, reads GAGVSQSPRYKVTKRGQDVTLRCDPISSHATLYWYQQALGQGPEFLTYFNYEAQPDKSGLPSDRFSAERPEGSISTLTIQRTEQRDSAMYRCASSLAPGLAGGYQYFGPGTRLLVL.

The chain is built from TRBV5-1 and TRBJ2-7, with 10 bases aligning to TRBD1. The trim removed 0 bases at V and 4 bases at J, leaving 4 bases unmatched. Germline values: CDR1 SGHRS, CDR2 YFSETQ. The CDR3 is 15 amino acids. CDR3 nucleotide sequence: TGCGCCAGCAGCTTGGTGGGGACAGGGGCTTACGAGCAGTACTTC. Its translation is CASSLVGTGAYEQYF.